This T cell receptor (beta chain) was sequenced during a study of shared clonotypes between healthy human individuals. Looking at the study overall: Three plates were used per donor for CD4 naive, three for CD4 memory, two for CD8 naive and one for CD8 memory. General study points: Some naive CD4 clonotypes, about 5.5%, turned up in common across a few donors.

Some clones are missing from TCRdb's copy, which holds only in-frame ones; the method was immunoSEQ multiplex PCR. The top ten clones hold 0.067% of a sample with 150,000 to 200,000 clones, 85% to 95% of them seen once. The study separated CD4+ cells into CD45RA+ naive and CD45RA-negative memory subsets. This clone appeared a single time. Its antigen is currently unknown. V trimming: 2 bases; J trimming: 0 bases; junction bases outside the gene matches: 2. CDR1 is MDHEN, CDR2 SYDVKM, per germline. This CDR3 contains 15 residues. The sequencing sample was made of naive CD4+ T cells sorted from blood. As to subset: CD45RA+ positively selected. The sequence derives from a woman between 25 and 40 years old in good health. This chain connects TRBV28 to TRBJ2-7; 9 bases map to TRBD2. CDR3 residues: CASSLNSGGSYEQYF. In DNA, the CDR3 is TGTGCCAGCAGTTTAAATAGCGGGGGCTCCTACGAGCAGTACTTC.